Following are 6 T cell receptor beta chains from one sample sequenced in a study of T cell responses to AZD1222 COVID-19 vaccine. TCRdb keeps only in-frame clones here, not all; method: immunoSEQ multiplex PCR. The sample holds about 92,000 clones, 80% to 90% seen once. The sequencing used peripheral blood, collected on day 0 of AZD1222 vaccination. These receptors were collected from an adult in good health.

This chain's CDR3 is CASSIALGNTEAFF. The CDR3 DNA is TGTGCCAGTAGTATAGCTCTGGGGAACACTGAAGCTTTCTTT. J is TRBJ1-1 and V is TRBV19, with D unresolved. Germline V gene lookup returns CDR1 LNHDA and CDR2 SQIVND (reference sequence). V lost 1 base to trimming and J lost 1 base, with 7 bases between them. The CDR3 sequence is 14 residues long.

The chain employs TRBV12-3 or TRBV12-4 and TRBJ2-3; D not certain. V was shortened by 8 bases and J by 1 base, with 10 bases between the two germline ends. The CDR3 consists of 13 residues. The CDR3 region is CASLSSGTDTQYF. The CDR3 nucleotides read TGTGCCAGCCTCTCCAGCGGCACAGATACGCAGTATTTT.

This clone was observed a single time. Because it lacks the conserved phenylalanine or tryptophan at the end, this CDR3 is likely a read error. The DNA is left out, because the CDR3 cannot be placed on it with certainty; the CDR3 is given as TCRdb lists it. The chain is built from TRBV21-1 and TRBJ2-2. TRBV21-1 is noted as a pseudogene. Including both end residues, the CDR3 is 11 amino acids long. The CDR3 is CASSKGTRVRH.

The CDR3 DNA reads TGTGCCAGCAGCCCCAGACTAGCGGGGTACGAGCAGTACTTC. Protein: CASSPRLAGYEQYF. This sequence joins TRBV7-9 and TRBJ2-7, with TRBD2 identical over 11 bases. Germline values: CDR1 SEHNR, CDR2 FQNEAQ (reference sequence). This CDR3 has 14 residues. The V and J ends lost 5 bases and 4 bases, in that order; junction bases with no gene match: 4.

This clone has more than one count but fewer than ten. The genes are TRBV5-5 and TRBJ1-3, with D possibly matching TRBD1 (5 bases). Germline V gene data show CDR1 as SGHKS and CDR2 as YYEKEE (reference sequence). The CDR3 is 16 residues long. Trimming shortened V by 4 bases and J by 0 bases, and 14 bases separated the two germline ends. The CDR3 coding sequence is TGTGCCAGCAGCCCCGACGGGGCCCGCTCTGGAAACACCATATATTTT. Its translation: CASSPDGARSGNTIYF.

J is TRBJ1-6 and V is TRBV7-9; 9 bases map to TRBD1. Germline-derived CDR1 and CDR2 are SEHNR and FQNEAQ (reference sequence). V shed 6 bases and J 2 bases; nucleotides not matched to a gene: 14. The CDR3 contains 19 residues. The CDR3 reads CASRQLTGTGNPYNSPLHF. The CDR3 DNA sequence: TGTGCCAGCAGACAACTGACCGGGACAGGGAACCCCTATAATTCACCCCTCCACTTT. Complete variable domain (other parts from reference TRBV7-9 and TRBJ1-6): DTGVSQNPRHKITKRGQNVTFRCDPISEHNRLYWYRQTLGQGPEFLTYFQNEAQLEKSRLLSDRFSAERPKGSFSTLEIQRTEQGDSAMYLCASRQLTGTGNPYNSPLHFGNGTRLTVT.